Listed here are 17 T cell receptor beta chains from one sample, sequenced in a study of T cells in Graves' hyperthyroidism and ophthalmopathy. Amplification of TCR beta CDR3 regions was performed using RNA transcripts as template. TCR CDR3 underwent first-round RT-PCR with the HTBI primer set. Each CDR3 protein gets one entry after TCRdb re-called the multiplex PCR reads with MiXCR. This repertoire shows some 760,000 distinct CDR3 sequences, around 15% found once; its top ten account for about 10%. The material sequenced was blood. These TCRs come from a woman between 18 and 29 years old with Graves' hyperthyroidism.

In its sample, this clonotype was seen many times. The chain couples TRBV7-9 to TRBJ2-7; TRBD1 aligns across 9 bases. Germline loops: CDR1 SEHNR, CDR2 FQNEAQ (reference sequence). Trimming removed 0 bases from V and 6 bases from J; junction bases left unmatched: 12. This CDR3 has 17 amino acids. DNA of the CDR3: TGTGCCAGCAGCTTAGCCCTAACTCGGGACAGGGCGCGCGAGCAGTACTTC. Amino acids: CASSLALTRDRAREQYF.

Many counts were recorded for this clonotype. This chain joins TRBV12-3 or TRBV12-4 and TRBJ1-2; D gene ambiguous. This CDR3 contains 13 residues. Trimming cost V 3 bases and J 0 bases, with 5 bases left between them. Here the CDR3 reads CASSLIPNYGYTF. The CDR3 DNA sequence: TGTGCCAGCAGTTTGATCCCTAACTATGGCTACACCTTC.

This clonotype has a handful of counts. This sequence joins TRBV28 and TRBJ1-2, with 10 bases fitting TRBD1. V shed 4 bases, J shed 6 bases, and the junction held 11 bases outside the gene matches. This CDR3 contains 16 residues. Germline CDR1 is MDHEN and CDR2 is SYDVKM. The chain's CDR3 is CASSYWTGGFEDGYTF. DNA for the CDR3: TGTGCCAGCAGTTACTGGACAGGGGGATTTGAGGATGGCTACACCTTC.

The chain has TRBV20-1 and TRBJ2-7, with D perhaps TRBD2 (5 bases). V lost 3 bases and J 2 bases, leaving 11 bases between the germline ends. Germline CDR1 reads DFQATT; CDR2 reads SNEGSKA (reference sequence). The CDR3 is made up of 13 amino acids. CDR3 region: CSASGGYPYEQYF. The CDR3 DNA reads TGCAGTGCTAGTGGCGGGTACCCCTACGAGCAGTACTTC.

This clonotype was picked up many times. The chain combines TRBV6-2 or TRBV6-3 with TRBJ2-2, with D possibly TRBD1 on 6 matching bases. This CDR3 comprises 16 residues. Trimming removed 1 base at V and 1 base at J, with 10 bases between. The germline CDR1 and CDR2 sequences are MNHEY and SVGEGT. The DNA of the CDR3 is TGTGCCAGCAGTTACTTCAGGGGCAAGAACACCGGGGAGCTGTTTTTT. The encoded protein is CASSYFRGKNTGELFF.

This clonotype came up many times. V gene TRBV27 combines with J gene TRBJ2-7, with a possible D match to TRBD2 (5 bases). Trimming left V 2 bases short and J 3 bases short, with 17 bases between. Looked up from germline, CDR1 is MNHEY and CDR2 is SMNVEV (reference sequence). CDR3 length: 16 amino acids. The CDR3 loop is CASSLTGSSGSYEQYF. The DNA of the CDR3 is TGTGCCAGCAGTTTAACGGGAAGTTCGGGGAGCTACGAGCAGTACTTC.

The rearrangement links TRBV24-1 to TRBJ1-5; no definite D call. Germline V gene lookup returns CDR1 KGHDR and CDR2 SFDVKD. CDR3 length: 12 residues. V lost 3 bases to trimming and J lost 11 bases, with 10 bases between them. CDR3 bases: TGTGCCACCAGTGATAGCGATTGGGCCCAGCATTTT. Its protein product is CATSDSDWAQHF.

The table lists this clonotype with a few counts. The junction shows a germline mismatch at one end, possibly a read error. This rearrangement joins TRBV5-6 to TRBJ2-7, with a weak D call TRBD2 (6 bases). The germline V gene has CDR1 SGHDT and CDR2 YYEEEE. This CDR3 comprises 14 residues. Written as DNA, the CDR3 is TGTGCCAGCAGCTTGGGGCGGGGAGCCGACGAGCGGTACTTC. Translation gives CASSLGRGADERYF.

This clonotype showed up many times. This chain uses TRBV15 with TRBJ2-3; 7 bases are shared with TRBD2. Looked up from germline, CDR1 is LNHNV and CDR2 is YYDKDF (reference sequence). The CDR3 loop spans 18 amino acids. V trimming: 5 bases; J trimming: 2 bases; junction bases outside the gene matches: 16. CDR3 sequence (DNA): TGTGCCACCAGCCCCCGTTTCCCGTCTAGCGGTTCCACAGATACGCAGTATTTT. It encodes CATSPRFPSSGSTDTQYF.

This clonotype has a count of ten or more. V gene TRBV11-1 combines with J gene TRBJ1-1; D perhaps matches TRBD1 (5 bases). Per germline, CDR1 SGHAT and CDR2 FQDESV (reference sequence). The CDR3 is 15 residues long. Deletions cut 2 bases from V and 0 bases from J, with 10 bases between. CDR3 region: CASSLQGLVNTEAFF. In nucleotides, the CDR3 is TGTGCCAGCAGCTTACAGGGCCTCGTGAACACTGAAGCTTTCTTT.

The V gene is TRBV2, the J gene TRBJ2-2; 9 positions match TRBD1. Germline V CDR1 and CDR2: SNHLY, FYNNEI. CDR3 length equals 15 residues. Unmatched junction bases numbered 9, after V lost 11 bases and J lost 2 bases. CDR3 nucleotides: TGTGCCGGTACCGGGACAGGGTTAAACACCGGGGAGCTGTTTTTT. Protein product: CAGTGTGLNTGELFF.

This clonotype was observed a few times. The V and J genes are TRBV6-1 and TRBJ1-6; D unclear. Germline CDR1 and CDR2: MNHNS and SASEGT. This CDR3 is built from 20 residues. The V and J ends lost 6 bases and 5 bases respectively, with 29 bases between them. The CDR3 reads CASSRTLPTGSNANNSPLHF. The CDR3 DNA reads as TGTGCCAGCAGCCGAACTCTGCCGACCGGGTCCAATGCCAATAATTCACCCCTCCACTTT.

V and J are TRBV13 and TRBJ1-2, with 7 bases aligning to TRBD1. The V gene end was trimmed by 3 bases and the J gene end by 6 bases; junction bases not matched to a gene: 7. The germline CDR1 and CDR2 sequences are PRHDT and FYEKMQ (reference sequence). The CDR3 runs to 14 residues. Written as DNA, the CDR3 is TGTGCCAGCAGCTTGAGGGGGCGCTTGGATGGCTACACCTTC. Its translation is CASSLRGRLDGYTF. Using reference TRBV13 and TRBJ1-2 for the parts outside the CDR3, the full variable domain is AAGVIQSPRHLIKEKRETATLKCYPIPRHDTVYWYQQGPGQDPQFLISFYEKMQSDKGSIPDRFSAQQFSDYHSELNMSSLELGDSALYFCASSLRGRLDGYTFGSGTRLTVV.

This clonotype was seen a single time. The CDR3 spells CASRRTLSGANVLTF. CDR3 in DNA: TGTGCCAGTAGGCGGACACTCTCTGGGGCCAACGTCCTGACTTTC. The chain joins TRBV19 to TRBJ2-6, with a weak D call TRBD1 (5 bases). The germline CDR1 and CDR2 sequences are LNHDA and SQIVND (reference sequence). This CDR3 has 15 amino acids. The V end lost 6 bases, the J end lost 0 bases, and 9 bases lay between the germline ends.

The chain has TRBV6-6 and TRBJ1-1; tentative D call: TRBD1 (6 bases). Trimming pared 2 bases from V and 1 base from J, leaving 11 bases between. The CDR3 contains 15 residues. Germline CDR1 MNHNY, CDR2 SVGAGI (reference sequence). The CDR3 DNA follows: TGTGCCAGCAGTTACCCCTCGACAGGGAACACTGAAGCTTTCTTT. Its protein is CASSYPSTGNTEAFF.

This clonotype occurred a few times. A read error may be the cause here, since a much bigger clone is one base away. In DNA, the CDR3 is TGTGCCTGGAATCCCATGGGGGGGGGTCAGCCCCAGCATTTT. The encoded protein is CAWNPMGGGQPQHF. The rearrangement joins TRBV30 to TRBJ1-5; possible D gene TRBD1, 5 bases. Per germline, CDR1 GTSNPN and CDR2 SVGIG (reference sequence). The CDR3 has 14 amino acids. Trimming pared 4 bases from V and 6 bases from J, leaving 16 bases between.

The table lists this clonotype with many counts. The V and J genes are TRBV7-9 and TRBJ2-7, with 11 bases fitting TRBD1. The CDR3 runs 15 residues. J lost 4 bases, V lost 4 bases, and 6 bases had no gene match. Germline V gene data show CDR1 as SEHNR and CDR2 as FQNEAQ (reference sequence). CDR3: CASSSGQGASYEQYF. The CDR3 DNA sequence: TGTGCCAGCAGCTCTGGACAGGGGGCGTCGTACGAGCAGTACTTC.